These 5 T cell receptor beta chains were sequenced from one sample in a study of shared T cell receptors in the human thymus. Using immunoSEQ multiplex PCR, the repertoire was profiled, and TCRdb retains in-frame clones only, with some absent. Among some 720,000 clones listed, around 87% were seen once. In addition, the sample was reused for a study of human thymus T cells.

The sequenced sample consisted of thymocytes. All receptors come from a boy in the first two years of life with a congenital heart defect.

A single count supports this clone. The chain has TRBV7-9 and TRBJ1-5; tentatively, D is TRBD1 (6 bases). Germline-derived CDR1 and CDR2 are SEHNR and FQNEAQ (reference sequence). The CDR3 length is 16 residues. V was clipped by 3 bases and J by 9 bases, with 21 bases between them. This CDR3 is CASSLVGRPRGGPQHF. The CDR3 DNA reads TGTGCCAGCAGCTTGGTCGGCAGGCCTAGGGGGGGGCCCCAGCATTTT.

In this sample, this clone turned up a few times. V gene TRBV11-3 combines with J gene TRBJ2-7; no firm D call. V dropped 1 base and J dropped 4 bases, with 11 bases sitting between them. This CDR3 has 14 residues. CDR1 and CDR2 from the germline V gene are SGHNT and YENEEA. The CDR3 DNA is TGTGCCAGCAGCTTAGGTCCCTCCTATTACGAGCAGTACTTC. Its translation is CASSLGPSYYEQYF.

The V gene is TRBV5-4, the J gene TRBJ2-7, with a tentative D call TRBD1 (5 bases). This CDR3 comprises 13 residues. The germline CDR1 and CDR2 sequences are SGHNT and YYREEE (reference sequence). Trimming pared 1 base from V and 2 bases from J, leaving 7 bases between. DNA for the CDR3: TGTGCCAGCAGCTTGACAGGAGCCTACGAGCAGTACTTC. Translated: CASSLTGAYEQYF.

This clone was detected only once. The J gene is TRBJ1-3, the V gene TRBV9; a possible D gene is TRBD1 (5 bases). The CDR3 has 16 residues. In germline, CDR1 is SGDLS, CDR2 YYNGEE. V lost 2 bases, J lost 0 bases, and 12 bases lay in between. The chain's CDR3 is CASSVTTGNSGNTIYF. The CDR3 nucleotides read TGTGCCAGCAGCGTGACAACAGGAAACTCTGGAAACACCATATATTTT.

This rearrangement joins TRBV12-5 to TRBJ2-3, with 12 bases identical to TRBD2. CDR3 length equals 16 residues. The germline gives CDR1 LGHNT, CDR2 FRNRAP. V lost 6 bases and J lost 4; bases outside the gene matches: 8. DNA of the CDR3: TGTGCTAGTGGGAAGACTAGCGGGAGTATTGCAGATACGCAGTATTTT. Translation: CASGKTSGSIADTQYF.